The sample holds a few counts of the clone carrying this T cell receptor (beta chain). It was during active infection that Seattle patients were enrolled and then longitudinally followed. Original data processing: By means of reference gene primer amplification, nucleated cell counts were estimated. Some clones are missing from TCRdb's copy, which holds only in-frame ones; the method was immunoSEQ multiplex PCR. The V and J calls and the clone size are those of that table, but D and trimming were determined from the DNA. The sample lists about 300,000 clones, roughly 83% occurring once. Germline CDR1 SGHDN, CDR2 FVKESK. The CDR3 runs to 14 residues. The V and J ends lost 4 bases and 8 bases, in that order; junction bases with no gene match: 8. The data belong to a study of blood T cell repertoires in COVID-19. Study overall: There were acute and convalescent COVID-19 samples, and they came from the United States, Italy and Spain. Sample material is recorded as cDNA or gDNA derived from T cells, B-cell-depleted T cells, or PBMCs.

The sequenced sample consisted of peripheral blood. The clonotype was recovered from a human donor with COVID-19, enrolled during active disease. The donor label of this sample is uncertain. The rearrangement links TRBV14 to TRBJ1-2; 9 nucleotides agree with TRBD1. The CDR3 nucleotides are TGTGCCAGCAGCCGGGACAGGGTCGTTGGCGGCTACACCTTC. Amino acids: CASSRDRVVGGYTF.